The present TCR beta chain was sequenced within a study of blood T cell repertoires in COVID-19. Study-level information: Spain, Italy and the United States supplied samples that represented acute and convalescent COVID-19.

In the source study's methods: Estimates of nucleated cell counts were drawn from the amplification of reference gene primers. TCRdb's copy holds only in-frame clones and misses some; the assay was immunoSEQ multiplex PCR. V and J calls and clone size are those listed in that table; D and trimming were worked out from the DNA. The repertoire includes 150,000 to 200,000 clones, about 86% of them detected once, and over 2.5% sits in the top ten. What was sequenced was peripheral blood. The receptor's source is a human donor with acute or convalescent COVID-19. The donor label of this sample is uncertain.

The DNA for the CDR3 is TGTGCCAGCAGCTTAGTGCAGGGCCCCTACGAGCAGTACTTC. This sequence encodes CASSLVQGPYEQYF. The chain links TRBV7-8 to TRBJ2-7; possibly TRBD1 for D (5 bases). CDR3 length equals 14 residues. CDR1 and CDR2 (germline): SGHVS, FQNEAQ. V was cut by 1 base and J by 2 bases, with 9 bases left in between.